The rows below give T cell receptor beta chains drawn from one sample of a study of CD4+ T cells in melanoma. Assay used: immunoSEQ multiplex PCR; TCRdb lists only in-frame clones, some missing. The sample holds over 100,000 clones, about 92% seen once. The sequenced material came from peripheral blood. The receptors were gathered from a human donor with melanoma. Both conserved end residues are part of each CDR3. D genes are given only for firm matches. The size entry is marked missing in some rows and otherwise reads once, few, many or a size class.

size: NA; J: TRBJ1-2; V: TRBV6-5; D: NA; CDR3: CASSRAGIRYGYTF; DNA: TGTGCCAGCAGTCGCGCTGGAATCCGCTATGGCTACACCTTC
size: NA; J: TRBJ2-2; V: TRBV19; D: TRBD1; CDR3: CASSPPGTGGPTGELFF; DNA: TGTGCCAGTAGTCCACCGGGGACAGGGGGTCCGACCGGGGAGCTGTTTTTT
size: once; J: TRBJ1-1; V: TRBV6-1; D: NA; CDR3: CASTDFRTMNTEAFF; DNA: TGTGCCAGCACCGATTTCCGGACGATGAACACTGAAGCTTTCTTT
size: NA; J: TRBJ1-1; V: TRBV29-1; D: TRBD1; CDR3: CSAWDRVKTEAFF; DNA: TGCAGCGCATGGGACAGGGTGAAAACTGAAGCTTTCTTT
size: NA; J: TRBJ2-1; V: TRBV10-3; D: TRBD2; CDR3: CAISDSGGRIINEQFF; DNA: TGTGCCATCAGTGATAGCGGGGGGAGGATTATCAATGAGCAGTTCTTC
size: NA; J: TRBJ1-1; V: TRBV7-9; D: NA; CDR3: CASTQGLEAFF; DNA: TGTGCCAGCACCCAGGGACTGGAAGCTTTCTTT
size: NA; J: TRBJ2-7; V: TRBV7-2; D: TRBD2; CDR3: CASSLGLAGGEQYF; DNA: TGTGCCAGCAGCTTGGGGCTAGCGGGAGGTGAGCAGTACTTC
size: NA; J: TRBJ1-6; V: TRBV15; D: NA; CDR3: CATSPERVKRSPLHF; DNA: TGTGCCACCAGCCCTGAGAGGGTGAAAAGGTCACCCCTCCACTTT
size: NA; J: TRBJ2-7; V: TRBV5-1; D: TRBD1; CDR3: CASSLSGTAYEQYF; DNA: TGCGCCAGCAGCTTATCCGGGACAGCCTACGAGCAGTACTTC
size: NA; J: TRBJ1-6; V: TRBV6-5; D: NA; CDR3: CASARQIGNSPLHF; DNA: TGTGCCAGCGCTAGGCAGATAGGGAATTCACCCCTCCACTTT
size: NA; J: TRBJ2-7; V: TRBV27; D: TRBD1; CDR3: CASSFRKGAAEQYF; DNA: TGTGCCAGCAGTTTCCGCAAGGGGGCTGCCGAGCAGTACTTC
size: NA; J: TRBJ2-7; V: TRBV5-1; D: NA; CDR3: CASSPHDSYEQYF; DNA: TGCGCCAGCAGCCCTCACGACTCCTACGAGCAGTACTTC
size: NA; J: TRBJ1-4; V: TRBV9; D: TRBD1; CDR3: CASSPGTANEKLFF; DNA: TGTGCCAGCAGCCCCGGGACAGCCAATGAAAAACTGTTTTTT
size: NA; J: TRBJ1-5; V: TRBV2; D: NA; CDR3: CASTTLRDQPQHF; DNA: TGTGCCAGCACCACATTGAGGGATCAGCCCCAGCATTTT
size: NA; J: TRBJ1-1; V: TRBV9; D: NA; CDR3: CASSIEGTGLAFF; DNA: TGTGCCAGCAGCATCGAAGGCACAGGTTTGGCTTTCTTT
size: NA; J: TRBJ2-1; V: TRBV19; D: TRBD2; CDR3: CASSISSGEVFF; DNA: TGTGCCAGTAGTATTTCTAGCGGGGAGGTGTTCTTC
size: NA; J: TRBJ2-2; V: TRBV7-9; D: NA; CDR3: CASSSRVLNTGELFF; DNA: TGTGCCAGCAGCTCCCGGGTCCTAAACACCGGGGAGCTGTTTTTT
size: NA; J: TRBJ1-2; V: TRBV7-9; D: NA; CDR3: CASSPGADYGYTF; DNA: TGTGCCAGCAGCCCGGGGGCTGACTATGGCTACACCTTC
size: NA; J: TRBJ2-5; V: TRBV18; D: TRBD2; CDR3: CASSPTSGVLPYQETQYF; DNA: TGTGCCAGCTCACCGACTAGCGGGGTGCTCCCGTACCAAGAGACCCAGTACTTC
size: NA; J: TRBJ2-3; V: TRBV10-3; D: TRBD2; CDR3: CAISHGRAPSDTQYF; DNA: TGTGCCATCAGTCACGGGAGGGCCCCATCAGATACGCAGTATTTT
size: NA; J: TRBJ2-7; V: TRBV7-8; D: NA; CDR3: CASSRTIYEQYF; DNA: TGTGCCAGCAGCCGAACTATCTACGAGCAGTACTTC
size: NA; J: TRBJ2-7; V: TRBV6-1; D: NA; CDR3: CASSEVWDKSYEQYF; DNA: TGTGCCAGCAGTGAAGTCTGGGACAAATCCTACGAGCAGTACTTC
size: NA; J: TRBJ2-7; V: TRBV11-2; D: TRBD2; CDR3: CASRGLAGEPEQYF; DNA: TGTGCCAGCAGGGGCCTGGCGGGAGAACCCGAGCAGTACTTC
size: NA; J: TRBJ1-4; V: TRBV11-2; D: NA; CDR3: CASSLSHSEKLFF; DNA: TGTGCCAGCAGCTTATCTCATAGTGAAAAACTGTTTTTT
size: NA; J: TRBJ2-2; V: TRBV5-1; D: NA; CDR3: CASSARTSYTGELFF; DNA: TGCGCCAGCAGCGCACGGACATCCTACACCGGGGAGCTGTTTTTT
size: once; J: TRBJ2-1; V: TRBV30; D: TRBD1; CDR3: CAWTRQGARVGEQFF; DNA: TGTGCCTGGACCAGACAGGGGGCTCGGGTTGGTGAGCAGTTCTTC
size: NA; J: TRBJ2-7; V: TRBV6-1; D: NA; CDR3: CASRWGYYEQYF; DNA: TGTGCCAGCAGATGGGGTTATTACGAGCAGTACTTC
size: NA; J: TRBJ2-2; V: TRBV19; D: NA; CDR3: CASSPDGVGELFF; DNA: TGTGCCAGTAGTCCGGACGGAGTCGGGGAGCTGTTTTTT
size: NA; J: TRBJ2-7; V: TRBV4-1; D: TRBD2; CDR3: CASSNPLTSGSYEQYF; DNA: TGCGCCAGCAGCAACCCTCTGACTAGCGGCTCCTACGAGCAGTACTTC